The 13 T cell receptor beta chains listed next were all sequenced from one sample in a study of shared clonotypes between healthy human individuals. Repertoires were generated with immunoSEQ multiplex PCR, while TCRdb's copy carries only in-frame clones and drops some. The sample includes about 2 million clones, 85% to 95% seen only once; the top ten take approximately 0.13%. The sample consisted of naive CD4+ T cells sorted from blood. The subset was: CD45RA+ positively selected. These receptors originate from a man between 18 and 35 years old in good health.

This chain links TRBV28 with TRBJ1-4; D remains unclear. CDR1 is MDHEN and CDR2 is SYDVKM in the germline V gene. This CDR3 region has 16 residues. V lost 1 base and J 4 bases, leaving 13 bases between the germline ends. CDR3 sequence: CASSLSPHMGNEKLFF. CDR3 coding DNA: TGTGCCAGCAGTTTATCCCCCCACATGGGTAATGAAAAACTGTTTTTT.

J is TRBJ2-1 and V is TRBV2; 15 nucleotides line up with TRBD2. The V gene's germline CDR1 is SNHLY and CDR2 FYNNEI. J lost 0 bases, V lost 2 bases, and 8 bases had no gene match. The CDR3 extends over 20 amino acids. The CDR3 nucleotides are TGTGCCAGCAGTGAACTGGGACTAGCGGGAGGAACGAGCTCCTACAATGAGCAGTTCTTC. Its translation is CASSELGLAGGTSSYNEQFF.

This chain uses TRBV16 with TRBJ1-3; 8 bases fit TRBD1. V was clipped by 3 bases and J by 0 bases; unmatched bases: 4. This CDR3 contains 16 residues. Per the germline V gene, CDR1 is KGHSY and CDR2 is FQNENV. The CDR3 region is CASSHRQGSSGNTIYF. Here the CDR3 DNA reads TGTGCCAGCAGCCATCGACAGGGGTCCTCTGGAAACACCATATATTTT.

In this sample, this clone turned up a few times. The V and J genes are TRBV27 and TRBJ1-6; 7 bases are a match to TRBD1. The V gene's germline CDR1 is MNHEY and CDR2 SMNVEV (reference sequence). This CDR3 spans 15 amino acids. Trimming cost V 4 bases and J 7 bases; bases outside gene matches: 7. Here the CDR3 reads CASSYGQAKNSPLHF. CDR3 sequence (DNA): TGTGCCAGCAGTTACGGACAGGCTAAAAATTCACCCCTCCACTTT.

Notes on this clone: Within the sample, other DNA sequences also encode this same CDR3. The chain links TRBV6-1 to TRBJ1-6, with a weak D call TRBD1 (5 bases). Trimming stripped 2 bases from V and 6 bases from J, with 8 bases between. The CDR3 consists of 14 residues. From germline, CDR1 is MNHNS and CDR2 SASEGT. The CDR3 reads CASSEQGLNSPLHF. The CDR3 bases are TGTGCCAGCAGTGAACAGGGTCTTAATTCACCCCTCCACTTT.

This rearrangement joins TRBV28 to TRBJ2-7; 10 bases agree with TRBD1. V dropped 4 bases and J dropped 3; count of bases not matched to a gene: 6. Germline V gene data show CDR1 as MDHEN and CDR2 as SYDVKM. This CDR3 has 15 residues. The CDR3 spells CASSSTGTGDYEQYF. CDR3 coding DNA: TGTGCCAGCAGTTCAACCGGGACAGGGGACTACGAGCAGTACTTC.

This clone was recorded once. The V and J genes are TRBV13 and TRBJ2-1, with no clear D. The CDR3 sequence is 15 residues long. Germline V CDR1 and CDR2: PRHDT, FYEKMQ (reference sequence). V was pared by 0 bases and J by 3 bases, with 9 bases between. Here the CDR3 DNA reads TGTGCCAGCAGCTTAGGACTACAGTACTACAATGAGCAGTTCTTC. Its protein is CASSLGLQYYNEQFF.

The chain links TRBV6-1 to TRBJ1-3, with D possibly matching TRBD1 (5 bases). Germline-derived CDR1 and CDR2 are MNHNS and SASEGT. The length of the CDR3 is 15 residues. Trimming removed 1 base from V and 1 base from J, with 8 bases in between. The chain's CDR3 is CASSEDGASGNTIYF. CDR3 DNA: TGTGCCAGCAGTGAAGATGGGGCGTCTGGAAACACCATATATTTT.

The chain couples TRBV14 to TRBJ2-5, with D perhaps TRBD1 (5 bases). This CDR3 is built from 14 residues. V lost 2 bases and J 5 bases, leaving 12 bases between the germline ends. The germline gives CDR1 SGHDN, CDR2 FVKESK. DNA of the CDR3: TGTGCCAGCAGCCAATTCAGGGAAGGGGAGACCCAGTACTTC. This gives the protein CASSQFREGETQYF.

This chain joins TRBV19 and TRBJ2-7; 8 bases fit TRBD1. CDR3 length equals 13 residues. Germline lookup yields CDR1 LNHDA and CDR2 SQIVND (reference sequence). The junction had 3 bases not matched to a gene; V was cut back by 7 bases and J by 1 base. The CDR3, as DNA: TGTGCCAGTACTAGACAGGGGTCCTACGAGCAGTACTTC. Amino acid sequence: CASTRQGSYEQYF. Based on the CDR3 plus reference TRBV19 and TRBJ2-7, the full variable domain is DGGITQSPKYLFRKEGQNVTLSCEQNLNHDAMYWYRQDPGQGLRLIYYSQIVNDFQKGDIAEGYSVSREKKESFPLTVTSAQKNPTAFYLCASTRQGSYEQYFGPGTRLTVT.

The CDR3 reads CASSTKGDTQYF. The CDR3 DNA sequence: TGTGCCAGCAGCACAAAGGGAGATACGCAGTATTTT. The chain uses TRBV7-9 and TRBJ2-3; no clear D. Germline V gene lookup returns CDR1 SEHNR and CDR2 FQNEAQ (reference sequence). This CDR3 is built from 12 residues. V gave up 5 bases and J gave up 5 bases, with 8 bases separating them.

The V call is TRBV4-1, the J call TRBJ2-2, with D perhaps TRBD2 (5 bases). The CDR3 runs to 14 residues. Germline V gives CDR1 MGHRA, CDR2 YSYEKL. Between the trimmed V and J ends, which lost 4 bases and 1 base, there was a span of 7 bases. The CDR3 DNA reads TGCGCCAGCAGCCTAGCGCAGAACACCGGGGAGCTGTTTTTT. Translated: CASSLAQNTGELFF.

V is TRBV7-2 and J is TRBJ1-5; D might be TRBD1 (5 bases). Trimming pared 5 bases from V and 0 bases from J, leaving 17 bases between. Per the germline V gene, CDR1 is SGHTA and CDR2 is FQGNSA. The CDR3 contains 17 residues. CDR3 sequence: CASSRRQSPYSNQPQHF. The CDR3 bases are TGTGCCAGCAGCAGACGACAGTCGCCATATAGCAATCAGCCCCAGCATTTT.